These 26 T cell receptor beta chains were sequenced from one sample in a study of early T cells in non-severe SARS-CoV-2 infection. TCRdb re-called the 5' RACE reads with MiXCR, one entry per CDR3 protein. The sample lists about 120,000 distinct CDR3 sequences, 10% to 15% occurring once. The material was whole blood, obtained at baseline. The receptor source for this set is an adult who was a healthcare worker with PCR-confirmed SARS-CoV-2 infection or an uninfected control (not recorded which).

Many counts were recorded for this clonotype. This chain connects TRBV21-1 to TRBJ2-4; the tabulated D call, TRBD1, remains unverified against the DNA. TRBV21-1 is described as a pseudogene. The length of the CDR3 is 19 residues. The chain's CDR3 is CASSKALNEGRKPKNIQYF. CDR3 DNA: TGTGCCAGCAGCAAAGCGCTCAATGAGGGGCGAAAACCCAAAAACATTCAGTACTTC.

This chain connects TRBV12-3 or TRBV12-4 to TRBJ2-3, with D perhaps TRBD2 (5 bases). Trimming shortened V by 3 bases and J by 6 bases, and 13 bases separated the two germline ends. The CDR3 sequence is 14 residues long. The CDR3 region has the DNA TGTGCCAGCAGTTTGGTAGCGCCGAGGGATACGCAGTATTTT. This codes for CASSLVAPRDTQYF.

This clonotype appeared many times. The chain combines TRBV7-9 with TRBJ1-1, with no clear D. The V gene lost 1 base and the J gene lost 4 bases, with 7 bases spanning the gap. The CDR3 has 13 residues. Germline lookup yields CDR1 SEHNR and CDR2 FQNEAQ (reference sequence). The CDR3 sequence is CASSLEVGTEAFF. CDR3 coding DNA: TGTGCCAGCAGCTTAGAGGTCGGCACTGAAGCTTTCTTT.

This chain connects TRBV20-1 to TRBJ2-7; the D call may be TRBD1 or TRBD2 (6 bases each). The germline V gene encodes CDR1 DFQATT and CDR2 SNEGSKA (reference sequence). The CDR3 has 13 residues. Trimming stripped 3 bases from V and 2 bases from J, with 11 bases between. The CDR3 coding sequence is TGCAGTGCTAGTGGGGGGCCCGCCTACGAGCAGTACTTC. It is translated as CSASGGPAYEQYF.

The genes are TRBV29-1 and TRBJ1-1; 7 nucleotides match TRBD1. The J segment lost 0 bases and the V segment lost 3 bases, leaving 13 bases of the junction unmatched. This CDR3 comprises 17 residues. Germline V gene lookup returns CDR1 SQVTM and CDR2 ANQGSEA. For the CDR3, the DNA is TGCAGCGTTGAGGGCGAAACGGGACAGCCCCTGAACACTGAAGCTTTCTTT. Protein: CSVEGETGQPLNTEAFF.

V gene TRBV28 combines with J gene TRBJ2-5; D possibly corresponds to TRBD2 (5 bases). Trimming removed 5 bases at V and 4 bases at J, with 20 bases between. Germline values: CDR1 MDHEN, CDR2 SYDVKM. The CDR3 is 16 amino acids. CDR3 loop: CASSLSIRGWGETQYF. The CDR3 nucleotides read TGTGCCAGCAGTCTAAGCATCCGCGGGTGGGGAGAGACCCAGTACTTC.

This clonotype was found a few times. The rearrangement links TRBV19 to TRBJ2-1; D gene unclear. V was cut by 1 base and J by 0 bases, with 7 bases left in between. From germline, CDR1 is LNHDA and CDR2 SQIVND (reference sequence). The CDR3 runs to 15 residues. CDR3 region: CASSIGGGSYNEQFF. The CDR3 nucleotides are TGTGCCAGTAGTATAGGGGGTGGCTCCTACAATGAGCAGTTCTTC.

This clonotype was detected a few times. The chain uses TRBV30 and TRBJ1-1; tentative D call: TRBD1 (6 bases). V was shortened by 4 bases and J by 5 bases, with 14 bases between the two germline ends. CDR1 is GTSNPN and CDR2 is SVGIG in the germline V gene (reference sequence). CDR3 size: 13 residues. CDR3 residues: CAWITGPLTEAFF. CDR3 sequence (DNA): TGTGCCTGGATAACAGGGCCCCTAACTGAAGCTTTCTTT.

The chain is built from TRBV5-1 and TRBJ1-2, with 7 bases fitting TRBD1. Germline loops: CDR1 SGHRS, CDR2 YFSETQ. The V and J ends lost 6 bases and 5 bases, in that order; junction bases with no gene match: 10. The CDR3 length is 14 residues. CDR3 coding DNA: TGCGCCAGCACATCCGGGACAGCGCTATATGGCTACACCTTC. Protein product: CASTSGTALYGYTF.

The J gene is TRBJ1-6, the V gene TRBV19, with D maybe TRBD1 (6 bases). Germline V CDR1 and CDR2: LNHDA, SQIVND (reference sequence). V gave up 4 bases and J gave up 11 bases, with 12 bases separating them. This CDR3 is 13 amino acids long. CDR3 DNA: TGTGCCAGTAGTAACCAGGGGAAGCCACCCCTCCACTTT. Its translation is CASSNQGKPPLHF. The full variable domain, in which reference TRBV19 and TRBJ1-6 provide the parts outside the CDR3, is DGGITQSPKYLFRKEGQNVTLSCEQNLNHDAMYWYRQDPGQGLRLIYYSQIVNDFQKGDIAEGYSVSREKKESFPLTVTSAQKNPTAFYLCASSNQGKPPLHFGNGTRLTVT.

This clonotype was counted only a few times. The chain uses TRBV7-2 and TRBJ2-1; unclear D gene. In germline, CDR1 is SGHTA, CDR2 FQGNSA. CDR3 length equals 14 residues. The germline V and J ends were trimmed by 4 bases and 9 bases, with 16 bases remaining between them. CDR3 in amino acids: CASSSPLRVGEQFF. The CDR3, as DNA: TGTGCCAGCAGCTCCCCTTTGCGCGTCGGTGAGCAGTTCTTC.

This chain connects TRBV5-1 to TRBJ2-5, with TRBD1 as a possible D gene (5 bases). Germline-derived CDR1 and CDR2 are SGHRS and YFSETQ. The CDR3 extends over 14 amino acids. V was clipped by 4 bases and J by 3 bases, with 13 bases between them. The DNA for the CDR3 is TGCGCCAGCAGCCAGATGAAGGGGAAAGAGACCCAGTACTTC. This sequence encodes CASSQMKGKETQYF.

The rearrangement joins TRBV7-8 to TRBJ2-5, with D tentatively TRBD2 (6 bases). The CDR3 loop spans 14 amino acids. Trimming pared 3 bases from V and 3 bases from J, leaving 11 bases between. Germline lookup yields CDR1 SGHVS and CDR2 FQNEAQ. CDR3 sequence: CASSFTRGKETQYF. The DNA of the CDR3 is TGTGCCAGCAGCTTTACACGGGGGAAAGAGACCCAGTACTTC.

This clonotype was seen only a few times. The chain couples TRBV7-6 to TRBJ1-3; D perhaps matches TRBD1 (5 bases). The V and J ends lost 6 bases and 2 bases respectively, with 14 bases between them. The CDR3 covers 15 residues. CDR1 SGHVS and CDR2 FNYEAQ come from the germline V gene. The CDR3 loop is CASSLNARAGNTIYF. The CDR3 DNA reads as TGTGCCAGCAGTCTAAACGCCAGGGCTGGAAACACCATATATTTT.

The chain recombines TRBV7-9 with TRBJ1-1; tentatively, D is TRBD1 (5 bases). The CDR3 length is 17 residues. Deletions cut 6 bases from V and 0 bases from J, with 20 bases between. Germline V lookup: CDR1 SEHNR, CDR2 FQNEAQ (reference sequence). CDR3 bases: TGTGCCAGCAGATCGCCCCCCCAGTCAGGGATGAACACTGAAGCTTTCTTT. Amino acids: CASRSPPQSGMNTEAFF.

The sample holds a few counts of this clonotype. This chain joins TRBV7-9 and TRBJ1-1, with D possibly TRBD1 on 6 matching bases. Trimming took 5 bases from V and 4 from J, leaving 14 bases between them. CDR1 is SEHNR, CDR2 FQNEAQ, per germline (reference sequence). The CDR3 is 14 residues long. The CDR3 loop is CASSAQQGGTEAFF. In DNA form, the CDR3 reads TGTGCCAGCAGCGCCCAACAGGGAGGCACTGAAGCTTTCTTT.

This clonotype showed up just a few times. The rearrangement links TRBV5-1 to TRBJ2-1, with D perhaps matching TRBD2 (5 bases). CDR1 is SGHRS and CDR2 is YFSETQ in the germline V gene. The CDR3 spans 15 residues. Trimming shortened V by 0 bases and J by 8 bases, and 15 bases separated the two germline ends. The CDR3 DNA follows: TGCGCCAGCAGCTTGGTACCTGGTGGGAGCTATGAGCAGTTCTTC. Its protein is CASSLVPGGSYEQFF. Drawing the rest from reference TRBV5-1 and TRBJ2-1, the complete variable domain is KAGVTQTPRYLIKTRGQQVTLSCSPISGHRSVSWYQQTPGQGLQFLFEYFSETQRNKGNFPGRFSGRQFSNSRSEMNVSTLELGDSALYLCASSLVPGGSYEQFFGPGTRLTVL.

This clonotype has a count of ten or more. The CDR3 region is CASSPLSSGNTIYF. CDR3 sequence (DNA): TGTGCCAGCAGTCCTTTGAGCTCTGGAAACACCATATATTTT. The chain recombines TRBV6-1 with TRBJ1-3; no firm D call. V lost 5 bases, J lost 0 bases, and 8 bases lay in between. The CDR3 is made up of 14 amino acids. Germline CDR1 is MNHNS and CDR2 is SASEGT.

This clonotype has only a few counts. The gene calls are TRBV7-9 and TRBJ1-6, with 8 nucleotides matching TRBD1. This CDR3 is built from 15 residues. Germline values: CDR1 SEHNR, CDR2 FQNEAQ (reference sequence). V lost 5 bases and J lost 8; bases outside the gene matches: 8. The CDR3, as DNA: TGTGCCAGCAGCCCGCCGGGACAGGAAGATTCACCCCTCCACTTT. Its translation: CASSPPGQEDSPLHF.

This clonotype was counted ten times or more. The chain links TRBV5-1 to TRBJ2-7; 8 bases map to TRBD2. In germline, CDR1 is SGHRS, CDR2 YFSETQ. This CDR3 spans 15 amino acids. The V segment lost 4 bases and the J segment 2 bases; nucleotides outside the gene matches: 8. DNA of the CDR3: TGCGCCAGCAGCCCGCGGGGTAGCGGGACCTACGAGCAGTACTTC. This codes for CASSPRGSGTYEQYF.

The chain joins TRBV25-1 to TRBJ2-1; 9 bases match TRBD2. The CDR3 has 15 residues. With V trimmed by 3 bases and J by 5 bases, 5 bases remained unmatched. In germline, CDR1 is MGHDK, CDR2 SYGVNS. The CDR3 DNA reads TGTGCCAGCAGTGACCCGACTAGCGGAGACAATGAGCAGTTCTTC. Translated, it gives CASSDPTSGDNEQFF.

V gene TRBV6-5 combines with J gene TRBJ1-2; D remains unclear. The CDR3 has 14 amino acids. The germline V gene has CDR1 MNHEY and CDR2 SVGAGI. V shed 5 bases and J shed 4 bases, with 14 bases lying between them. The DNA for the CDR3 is TGTGCCAGCAGTCCCCGGGTGAGAGCCTATGGCTACACCTTC. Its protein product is CASSPRVRAYGYTF.

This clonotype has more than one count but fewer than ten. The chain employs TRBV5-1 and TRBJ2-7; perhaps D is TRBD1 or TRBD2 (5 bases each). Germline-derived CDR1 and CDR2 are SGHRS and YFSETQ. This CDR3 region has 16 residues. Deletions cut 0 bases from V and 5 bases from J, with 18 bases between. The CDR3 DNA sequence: TGCGCCAGCAGCTTGGGGGCCGGGGCGAACGTTAACGAGCAGTACTTC. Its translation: CASSLGAGANVNEQYF. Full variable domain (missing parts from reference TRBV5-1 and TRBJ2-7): KAGVTQTPRYLIKTRGQQVTLSCSPISGHRSVSWYQQTPGQGLQFLFEYFSETQRNKGNFPGRFSGRQFSNSRSEMNVSTLELGDSALYLCASSLGAGANVNEQYFGPGTRLTVT.

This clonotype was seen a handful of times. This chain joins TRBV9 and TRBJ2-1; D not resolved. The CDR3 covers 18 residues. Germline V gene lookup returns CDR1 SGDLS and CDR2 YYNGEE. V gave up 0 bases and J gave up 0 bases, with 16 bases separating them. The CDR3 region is CASSVALAGVSSYNEQFF. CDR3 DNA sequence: TGTGCCAGCAGCGTAGCTCTGGCAGGCGTAAGCTCCTACAATGAGCAGTTCTTC.

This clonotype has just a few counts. The CDR3 reads CASSQETMTGVWVDTQYF. In DNA, the CDR3 is TGTGCCAGCAGCCAAGAAACCATGACCGGAGTGTGGGTAGATACGCAGTATTTT. The V gene is TRBV4-2, the J gene TRBJ2-3; D gene unclear. Germline V gene lookup returns CDR1 LGHNA and CDR2 YNFKEQ. The V gene lost 0 bases and the J gene lost 5 bases, with 21 bases spanning the gap. The CDR3 length is 18 residues.

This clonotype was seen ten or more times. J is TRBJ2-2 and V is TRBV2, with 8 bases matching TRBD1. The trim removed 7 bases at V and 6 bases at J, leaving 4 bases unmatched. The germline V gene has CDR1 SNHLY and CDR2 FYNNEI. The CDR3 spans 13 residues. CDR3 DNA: TGTGCCAGCACGACGACAGGGGCCGGGGAGCTGTTTTTT. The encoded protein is CASTTTGAGELFF.